The 12 T cell receptor beta chains given below trace back to one sample, sequenced in a study of cytomegalovirus exposure and HLA in healthy donors. The study ran its PCR with 60 Vbeta and 13 Jbeta primers. Some clones are missing from TCRdb's copy, which holds only in-frame ones; the method was immunoSEQ multiplex PCR. The sample consists of 150,000 to 200,000 clones, over 75% of them appearing once. Material: PBMCs. The source is a man between 18 and 35 years old in good health and CMV-seronegative.

The chain couples TRBV4-3 to TRBJ2-3; tentatively, D is TRBD2 (6 bases). The CDR3 is 15 residues long. Trimming took 4 bases from V and 5 from J, leaving 16 bases between them. The germline CDR1 and CDR2 sequences are LGHNA and YSLEER. CDR3 sequence reads: CASSPEGGRRDTQYF. The CDR3 nucleotides are TGCGCCAGCAGCCCGGAAGGAGGGCGCCGAGATACGCAGTATTTT.

This chain connects TRBV2 to TRBJ2-1, with 7 bases fitting TRBD1. CDR3 length equals 15 residues. In germline, CDR1 is SNHLY, CDR2 FYNNEI. J lost 2 bases, V lost 7 bases, and 8 bases had no gene match. The CDR3 region is CASTLEGGAYNEQFF. In DNA, the CDR3 is TGTGCCAGCACCCTGGAAGGGGGCGCCTACAATGAGCAGTTCTTC.

The chain recombines TRBV6-7 with TRBJ2-1; D may be TRBD1 (7 bases). TRBV6-7 is marked as an open reading frame, function uncertain. The V and J ends lost 5 bases and 3 bases respectively, with 11 bases between them. There are 14 residues in the CDR3. The CDR3 sequence is CASSTQGGYNEQFF. The CDR3 DNA is TGTGCCAGCAGTACTCAGGGGGGCTACAATGAGCAGTTCTTC.

This sequence joins TRBV19 and TRBJ1-4; no clear D. This CDR3 spans 14 amino acids. V shed 5 bases and J shed 5 bases, with 12 bases lying between them. Germline V gene data show CDR1 as LNHDA and CDR2 as SQIVND (reference sequence). The CDR3 spells CASSSGSRNEKLFF. CDR3 nucleotides: TGTGCCAGTAGTTCCGGTAGCCGCAATGAAAAACTGTTTTTT. Complete variable domain (other parts from reference TRBV19 and TRBJ1-4): DGGITQSPKYLFRKEGQNVTLSCEQNLNHDAMYWYRQDPGQGLRLIYYSQIVNDFQKGDIAEGYSVSREKKESFPLTVTSAQKNPTAFYLCASSSGSRNEKLFFGSGTQLSVL.

J is TRBJ2-7 and V is TRBV11-2; D is undetermined. Germline V gene lookup returns CDR1 SGHAT and CDR2 FQNNGV. The V gene lost 3 bases and the J gene lost 5 bases, with 11 bases spanning the gap. The CDR3 is made up of 13 amino acids. CDR3 protein: CASSLVPGHEQYF. DNA for the CDR3: TGTGCCAGCAGCTTGGTACCGGGTCACGAGCAGTACTTC. Looking up the rest from reference TRBV11-2 and TRBJ2-7 gives the full variable domain: EAGVAQSPRYKIIEKRQSVAFWCNPISGHATLYWYQQILGQGPKLLIQFQNNGVVDDSQLPKDRFSAERLKGVDSTLKIQPAKLEDSAVYLCASSLVPGHEQYFGPGTRLTVT.

The chain employs TRBV5-8 and TRBJ2-6; no reliable D call. With 9 bases removed from V and 3 bases from J, the gap between germline ends came to 7 bases. Germline V CDR1 and CDR2: SGHTS, YDEGEE. The CDR3 covers 12 residues. CDR3 amino acids: CANSFGANVLTF. The CDR3 DNA reads TGTGCCAATTCTTTTGGGGCCAACGTCCTGACTTTC.

The CDR3: CSVAGQGHEQYF. The CDR3 DNA is TGCAGCGTTGCCGGACAGGGCCACGAGCAGTACTTC. The chain has TRBV29-1 and TRBJ2-7; 8 bases map to TRBD1. The V gene's germline CDR1 is SQVTM and CDR2 ANQGSEA. The CDR3 runs 12 residues. The V segment lost 4 bases and the J segment 5 bases; nucleotides outside the gene matches: 4.

V gene TRBV7-2 combines with J gene TRBJ1-2, with 9 bases identical to TRBD1. With V trimmed by 3 bases and J by 2 bases, 4 bases remained unmatched. The CDR3 runs to 15 residues. CDR1 is SGHTA and CDR2 is FQGNSA in the germline V gene. This chain's CDR3 is CASSFSGTGNYGYTF. CDR3 DNA: TGTGCCAGCAGCTTTTCCGGGACAGGGAACTATGGCTACACCTTC. The whole variable domain, remainder taken from reference TRBV7-2 and TRBJ1-2, is GAGVSQSPSNKVTEKGKDVELRCDPISGHTALYWYRQSLGQGLEFLIYFQGNSAPDKSGLPSDRFSAERTGGSVSTLTIQRTQQEDSAVYLCASSFSGTGNYGYTFGSGTRLTVV.

This clone came up a few times. The CDR3 is CASWGLYYEQYF. Written as DNA, the CDR3 is TGTGCCAGCTGGGGGCTGTACTACGAGCAGTACTTC. The chain is built from TRBV6-1 and TRBJ2-7, with D possibly being TRBD1 (6 bases). CDR1 and CDR2 from the germline V gene are MNHNS and SASEGT. The CDR3 totals 12 residues. Trimming pared 8 bases from V and 3 bases from J, leaving 11 bases between.

With respect to this clone: Its ends do not fully match the called genes, so a read error is possible. The genes are TRBV5-1 and TRBJ2-5; 7 nucleotides line up with TRBD1. Per germline, CDR1 SGHRS and CDR2 YFSETQ. The CDR3 sequence is 15 residues long. CDR3 amino acids: CASSLGPTGEEAQYF. The CDR3 bases are TGCGCCAGCAGCTTGGGCCCTACAGGGGAAGAGGCCCAGTACTTC.

This chain links TRBV27 with TRBJ2-7; D possibly corresponds to TRBD2 (6 bases). This CDR3 contains 15 residues. Germline CDR1 is MNHEY and CDR2 is SMNVEV (reference sequence). V was trimmed by 5 bases and J by 0 bases, leaving 14 bases between them. The CDR3 is CASSTAGFSSYEQYF. In DNA, the CDR3 is TGTGCCAGCAGTACCGCGGGATTCAGCTCCTACGAGCAGTACTTC.

This clone was observed once. The rearrangement links TRBV27 to TRBJ2-7; D not certain. Germline lookup yields CDR1 MNHEY and CDR2 SMNVEV (reference sequence). The CDR3 extends over 17 amino acids. Trimming cost V 5 bases and J 2 bases, with 22 bases left between them. This chain's CDR3 is CASSPAFELPTTYEQYF. The CDR3 DNA is TGTGCCAGCAGTCCCGCCTTTGAGCTACCTACCACCTACGAGCAGTACTTC.